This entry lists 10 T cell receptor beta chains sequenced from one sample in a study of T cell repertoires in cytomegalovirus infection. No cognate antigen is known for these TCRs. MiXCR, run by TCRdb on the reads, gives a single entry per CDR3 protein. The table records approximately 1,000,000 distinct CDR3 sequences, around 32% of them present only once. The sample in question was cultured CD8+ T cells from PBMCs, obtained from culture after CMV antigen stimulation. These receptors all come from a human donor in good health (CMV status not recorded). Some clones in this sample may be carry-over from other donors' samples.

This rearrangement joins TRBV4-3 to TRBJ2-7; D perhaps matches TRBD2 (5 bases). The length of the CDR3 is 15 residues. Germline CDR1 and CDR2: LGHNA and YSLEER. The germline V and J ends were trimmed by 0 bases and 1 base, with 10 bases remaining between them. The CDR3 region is CASSQDGRGSYEQYV. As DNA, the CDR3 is TGCGCCAGCAGCCAAGACGGCCGAGGGTCCTACGAGCAGTACGTC.

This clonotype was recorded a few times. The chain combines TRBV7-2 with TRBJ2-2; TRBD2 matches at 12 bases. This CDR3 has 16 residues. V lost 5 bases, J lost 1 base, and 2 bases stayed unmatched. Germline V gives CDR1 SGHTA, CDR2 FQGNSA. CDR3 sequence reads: CASSRLAGENTGELFF. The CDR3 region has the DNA TGTGCCAGCAGCCGACTAGCGGGGGAGAACACCGGGGAGCTGTTTTTT.

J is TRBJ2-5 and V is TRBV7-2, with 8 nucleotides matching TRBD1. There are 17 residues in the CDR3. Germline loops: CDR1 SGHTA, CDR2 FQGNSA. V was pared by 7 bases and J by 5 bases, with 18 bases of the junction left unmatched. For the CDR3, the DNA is TGTGCCAGCATCCCGACCCTGACAGGGGCGCCACGGGAGACCCAGTACTTC. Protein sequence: CASIPTLTGAPRETQYF.

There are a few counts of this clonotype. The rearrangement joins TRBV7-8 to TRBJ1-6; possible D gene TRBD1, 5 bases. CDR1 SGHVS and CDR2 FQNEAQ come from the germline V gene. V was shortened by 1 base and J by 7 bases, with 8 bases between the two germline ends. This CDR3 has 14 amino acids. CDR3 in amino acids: CASSLVWDNSPLHF. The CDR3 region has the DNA TGTGCCAGCAGCTTAGTGTGGGACAATTCACCCCTCCACTTT.

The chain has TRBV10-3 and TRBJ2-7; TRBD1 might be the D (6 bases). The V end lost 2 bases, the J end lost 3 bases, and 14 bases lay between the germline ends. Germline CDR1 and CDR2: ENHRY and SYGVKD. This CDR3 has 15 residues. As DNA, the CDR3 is TGTGCCATCAGTGAGGACAGGAATCCGGTCTACGAGCAGTACTTC. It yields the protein CAISEDRNPVYEQYF.

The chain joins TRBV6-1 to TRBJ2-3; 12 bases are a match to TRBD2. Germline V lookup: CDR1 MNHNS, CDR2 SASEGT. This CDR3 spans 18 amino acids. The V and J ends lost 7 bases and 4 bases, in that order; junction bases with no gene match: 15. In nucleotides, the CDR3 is TGTGCCAGCAAGACGATCCGACTAGCGGGGGAGAAGGCAGATACGCAGTATTTT. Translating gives CASKTIRLAGEKADTQYF.

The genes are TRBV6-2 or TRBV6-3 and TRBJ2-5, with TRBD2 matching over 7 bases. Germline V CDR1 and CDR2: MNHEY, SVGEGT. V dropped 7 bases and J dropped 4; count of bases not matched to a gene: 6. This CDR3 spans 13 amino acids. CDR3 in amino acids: CASTSGGGETQYF. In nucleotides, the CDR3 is TGTGCCAGCACCTCTGGCGGGGGAGAGACCCAGTACTTC.

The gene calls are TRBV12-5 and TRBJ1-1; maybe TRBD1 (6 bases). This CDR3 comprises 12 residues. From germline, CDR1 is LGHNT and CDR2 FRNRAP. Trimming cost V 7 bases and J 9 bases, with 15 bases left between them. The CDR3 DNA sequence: TGTGCTAGTGCCACTGGTACAGGGCAAGCTTTCTTT. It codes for CASATGTGQAFF.

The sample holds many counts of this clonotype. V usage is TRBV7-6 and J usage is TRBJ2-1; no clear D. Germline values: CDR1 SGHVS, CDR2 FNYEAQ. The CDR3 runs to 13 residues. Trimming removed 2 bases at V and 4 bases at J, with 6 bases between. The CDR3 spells CASSLSWYNEQFF. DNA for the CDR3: TGTGCCAGCAGCTTAAGTTGGTACAATGAGCAGTTCTTC. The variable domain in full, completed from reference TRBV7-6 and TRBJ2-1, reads GAGVSQSPRYKVTKRGQDVALRCDPISGHVSLYWYRQALGQGPEFLTYFNYEAQQDKSGLPNDRFSAERPEGSISTLTIQRTEQRDSAMYRCASSLSWYNEQFFGPGTRLTVL.

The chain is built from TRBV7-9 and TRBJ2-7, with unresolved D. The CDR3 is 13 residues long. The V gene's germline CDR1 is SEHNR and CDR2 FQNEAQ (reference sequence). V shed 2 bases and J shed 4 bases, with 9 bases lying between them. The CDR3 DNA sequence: TGTGCCAGCAGCTTATCCGACTCTTACGAGCAGTACGTC. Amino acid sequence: CASSLSDSYEQYV.